The 5 T cell receptor beta chains given below trace back to one sample, sequenced in a study of OX40 agonist ivuxolimab in advanced cancers. Profiling relied on immunoSEQ multiplex PCR, and the TCRdb table lists in-frame clones only, not all of them. This table holds approximately 69,000 clones, approximately 94% found once. This material consisted of CD4+ or CD8+ T cells sorted from blood, taken in a trial of the OX40 agonist ivuxolimab. The source is an adult with an advanced solid tumor such as melanoma, head and neck, liver or kidney cancer.

The chain has TRBV5-1 and TRBJ2-1; 7 bases align to TRBD2. With 0 bases clipped from V and 0 bases from J, the junction kept 3 bases outside the gene matches. Germline-derived CDR1 and CDR2 are SGHRS and YFSETQ. CDR3 length: 16 amino acids. The CDR3 spells CASSLEGGPSYNEQFF. The CDR3 region has the DNA TGCGCCAGCAGCTTGGAGGGAGGGCCCTCCTACAATGAGCAGTTCTTC. Looking up the rest from reference TRBV5-1 and TRBJ2-1 gives the full variable domain: KAGVTQTPRYLIKTRGQQVTLSCSPISGHRSVSWYQQTPGQGLQFLFEYFSETQRNKGNFPGRFSGRQFSNSRSEMNVSTLELGDSALYLCASSLEGGPSYNEQFFGPGTRLTVL.

The V and J genes are TRBV6-6 and TRBJ2-3; 12 bases align to TRBD2. The CDR3 runs 16 residues. Trimming cost V 6 bases and J 3 bases; bases outside gene matches: 7. Germline CDR1 and CDR2: MNHNY and SVGAGI (reference sequence). CDR3 region: CASRRTSGRSTDTQYF. The CDR3 coding sequence is TGTGCCAGCAGACGAACTAGCGGGAGGTCGACAGATACGCAGTATTTT.

This clone was detected only a few times. The chain has TRBV27 and TRBJ1-1; tentatively, D is TRBD1 (6 bases). V gave up 0 bases and J gave up 8 bases, with 13 bases separating them. The germline CDR1 and CDR2 sequences are MNHEY and SMNVEV (reference sequence). The CDR3 extends over 14 amino acids. The CDR3 loop is CASSLSSGGLEAFF. The CDR3 region has the DNA TGTGCCAGCAGTTTATCATCCGGGGGGCTCGAAGCTTTCTTT.

The genes are TRBV4-3 and TRBJ2-1, with 8 positions matching TRBD2. J was trimmed by 4 bases and V by 4 bases; bases with no gene match: 6. Germline values: CDR1 LGHNA, CDR2 YSLEER. The CDR3 has 15 amino acids. The CDR3 DNA reads TGCGCCAGCAGCCGAACTAGCGGTTATTACAATGAGCAGTTCTTC. Amino acid sequence: CASSRTSGYYNEQFF.

The chain combines TRBV27 with TRBJ2-3, with no clear D. Trimming removed 4 bases from V and 8 bases from J, with 16 bases in between. This CDR3 is 14 amino acids long. The germline V gene encodes CDR1 MNHEY and CDR2 SMNVEV (reference sequence). The CDR3: CASSWAQESVTQYF. The CDR3, as DNA: TGTGCCAGCAGTTGGGCCCAAGAGAGTGTTACGCAGTATTTT.